The T cell receptor beta chain under discussion was sequenced for a study of T cell responses to AZD1222 COVID-19 vaccine. TCRdb keeps only in-frame clones here, not all; method: immunoSEQ multiplex PCR. The sample records roughly 100,000 clones, roughly nine tenths being singletons. Germline CDR1 reads LGHNA; CDR2 reads YNFKEQ. V shed 1 base and J 4 bases; nucleotides not matched to a gene: 4. The CDR3 spans 15 residues. This clone was counted a few times. The receptor's source is an adult in good health. The chain couples TRBV4-2 to TRBJ2-3; 8 nucleotides agree with TRBD2. The source was peripheral blood, collected on day 0 of AZD1222 vaccination. The CDR3 region has the DNA TGTGCCAGCAGCCAAGGTTCGGGGGGGGCAGATACGCAGTATTTT. Amino acid sequence: CASSQGSGGADTQYF.